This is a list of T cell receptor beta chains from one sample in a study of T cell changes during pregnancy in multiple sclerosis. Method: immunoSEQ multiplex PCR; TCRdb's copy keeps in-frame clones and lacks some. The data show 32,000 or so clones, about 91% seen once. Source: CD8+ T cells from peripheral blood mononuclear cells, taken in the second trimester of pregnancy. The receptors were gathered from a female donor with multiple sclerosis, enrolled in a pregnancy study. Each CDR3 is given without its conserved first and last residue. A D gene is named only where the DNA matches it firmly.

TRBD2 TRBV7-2 ASSISGGDADTQY
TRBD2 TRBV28 ASSLFHDEIAGGEQY
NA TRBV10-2 ASSESGGRSLDGYT
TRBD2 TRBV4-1 ASSHPLETSGHYEQY
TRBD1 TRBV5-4 ASSLAGQGVTFYGYT
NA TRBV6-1 ASSEGAGLNYNSPLH
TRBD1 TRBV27 ASSHRGVNTGELF
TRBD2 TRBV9 ASSVSLAASTDTQY
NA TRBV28 ASSYGIEAF
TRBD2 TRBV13 ASSFGTSGGQF
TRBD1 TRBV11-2 ASSLDRAAPNEKLF
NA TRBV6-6 ASSPRGGGEKLF
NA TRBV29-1 SVAQTSYEQY
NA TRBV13 ASRLSGGGETQY
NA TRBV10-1 ASSESSPETDTQY
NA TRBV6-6 ASSYQVPGVLNEQY
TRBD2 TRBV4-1 ASSQHAGTSGTEQY
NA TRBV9 ASSVHRHSNTGELF
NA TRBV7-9 ASSPSQPNWNEKLF
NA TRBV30 AWSVPKGRRTEAF
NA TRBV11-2 ASSPSGGGKTQY
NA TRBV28 ASSLSMRDPVH
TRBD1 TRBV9 ASSPGQGPYEQY
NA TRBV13 ASSSRALSTSDTQY
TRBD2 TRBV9 ASSGLAGRDTQY
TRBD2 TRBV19 ASSLSSGGPNEQF
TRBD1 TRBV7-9 ASSPQGALQPQH
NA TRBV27 ASSLSSAVREQY
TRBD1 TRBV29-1 SVPGQVPSDGYT
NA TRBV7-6 ASSKQGLGNEQF
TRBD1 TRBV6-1 ASSVGTGGGNTIY
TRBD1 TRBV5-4 ASSRQGNTEAF
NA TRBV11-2 ASSLGLVSYEQY
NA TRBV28 ASRLRRDERYEQY
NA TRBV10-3 AISESEGYYYNEQF
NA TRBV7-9 ASSSFQGYT
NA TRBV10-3 AISAGVAYEQY